These 8 T cell receptor beta chains were sequenced from one sample in a study of T cell repertoires in breast cancer. An expanded emulsion RT-PCR with primers for all TCR V genes paired CD8+ T cell chains. During the second nested PCR, blocking oligonucleotides suppressed genes that were not paired. TCRdb recomputed calls from the emulsion pairing reads with MiXCR, one row per CDR3 protein. The sample shows roughly 39,000 distinct CDR3 sequences, 45% of them seen only once. Sequences were obtained from CD8+ T cells. These receptors were obtained from a pool of human donors with breast cancer or a healthy control (not recorded which).

This chain connects TRBV20-1 to TRBJ2-7; 11 nucleotides match TRBD2. Germline lookup yields CDR1 DFQATT and CDR2 SNEGSKA (reference sequence). The junction had 2 bases not matched to a gene; V was cut back by 1 base and J by 3 bases. This CDR3 contains 14 residues. The CDR3 region has the DNA TGCAGTGCTAGAGCGGGACTAGCGGTCTACGAGCAGTACTTC. Its protein product is CSARAGLAVYEQYF.

This clonotype was counted only a few times. V gene TRBV5-1 combines with J gene TRBJ2-3; TRBD2 agrees at 7 bases. CDR1 is SGHRS, CDR2 YFSETQ, per germline. V dropped 3 bases and J dropped 4; count of bases not matched to a gene: 5. The CDR3 spans 14 residues. The CDR3 spells CASSWSGAADTQYF. In DNA, the CDR3 is TGCGCCAGCAGCTGGAGCGGGGCGGCAGATACGCAGTATTTT. Based on the CDR3 plus reference TRBV5-1 and TRBJ2-3, the full variable domain is KAGVTQTPRYLIKTRGQQVTLSCSPISGHRSVSWYQQTPGQGLQFLFEYFSETQRNKGNFPGRFSGRQFSNSRSEMNVSTLELGDSALYLCASSWSGAADTQYFGPGTRLTVL.

The J gene is TRBJ2-1, the V gene TRBV20-1, with 7 bases identical to TRBD2. The CDR3 has 15 residues. Looked up from germline, CDR1 is DFQATT and CDR2 is SNEGSKA (reference sequence). The V and J ends lost 5 bases and 5 bases, in that order; junction bases with no gene match: 12. The CDR3 nucleotides read TGCAGTGCTCGTCTCCTGGGACTACAGCACAATGAGCAGTTCTTC. Protein product: CSARLLGLQHNEQFF.

This chain joins TRBV10-2 and TRBJ1-5, with TRBD1 matching 7 bases. The J segment lost 6 bases and the V segment lost 1 base, leaving 6 bases of the junction unmatched. This CDR3 region has 15 residues. Germline assignment: CDR1 WSHSY and CDR2 SAAADI. The DNA for the CDR3 is TGCGCCAGCAGTGAGTATTTACAGGGGATTCAGCCCCAGCATTTT. This translates into CASSEYLQGIQPQHF.

The chain combines TRBV6-1 with TRBJ2-3; 9 nucleotides align to TRBD2. Germline lookup yields CDR1 MNHNS and CDR2 SASEGT. The CDR3 has 15 amino acids. V dropped 6 bases and J dropped 1; count of bases not matched to a gene: 5. The CDR3 DNA follows: TGTGCCAGCAGACCCGGCGGGGGGGGCACAGATACGCAGTATTTT. It codes for CASRPGGGGTDTQYF.

The J gene is TRBJ2-3, the V gene TRBV11-2; D remains unclear. Germline lookup yields CDR1 SGHAT and CDR2 FQNNGV. Trimming left V 0 bases short and J 2 bases short, with 3 bases between. CDR3 size: 13 residues. CDR3 nucleotides: TGTGCCAGCAGCTTAGAGAACACAGATACGCAGTATTTT. This encodes CASSLENTDTQYF.

V is TRBV28 and J is TRBJ1-5; D uncertain. With 8 bases removed from V and 3 bases from J, the gap between germline ends came to 14 bases. The CDR3 is 14 amino acids. The germline CDR1 and CDR2 sequences are MDHEN and SYDVKM. The CDR3 loop reads CASHLGSVNQPQHF. As DNA, the CDR3 is TGTGCCAGCCACCTAGGGTCAGTCAATCAGCCCCAGCATTTT.

Notes on this clonotype: A single base separates this from a much larger clone, so it may be a read error. The genes are TRBV5-1 and TRBJ1-1; D is unclear. This CDR3 comprises 13 residues. Germline assignment: CDR1 SGHRS and CDR2 YFSETQ. CDR3 sequence (DNA): TGCGCCAACAGCTTGGAATTGGGCACTGAAGCTTTCTTT. It translates to CANSLELGTEAFF.